This T cell receptor (beta chain) comes out of a study of T cell changes during pregnancy in multiple sclerosis. V was pared by 5 bases and J by 8 bases, with 12 bases of the junction left unmatched. Germline V gene lookup returns CDR1 MNHEY and CDR2 SMNVEV (reference sequence). This CDR3 is 15 amino acids long. Measured with immunoSEQ multiplex PCR; TCRdb has only the in-frame clones, and not every one. In the table there are 95,000 to 100,000 clones, approximately 91% of which are singletons. The V gene is TRBV27, the J gene TRBJ2-1, with 7 bases fitting TRBD1. This clonotype was obtained from a female donor with multiple sclerosis, enrolled in a pregnancy study. The source material was peripheral blood, sampled in the second trimester of pregnancy. The CDR3 spells CASSPGQLLGYEQFF. Here the CDR3 DNA reads TGTGCCAGCAGTCCGGGACAGCTACTAGGGTATGAGCAGTTCTTC.